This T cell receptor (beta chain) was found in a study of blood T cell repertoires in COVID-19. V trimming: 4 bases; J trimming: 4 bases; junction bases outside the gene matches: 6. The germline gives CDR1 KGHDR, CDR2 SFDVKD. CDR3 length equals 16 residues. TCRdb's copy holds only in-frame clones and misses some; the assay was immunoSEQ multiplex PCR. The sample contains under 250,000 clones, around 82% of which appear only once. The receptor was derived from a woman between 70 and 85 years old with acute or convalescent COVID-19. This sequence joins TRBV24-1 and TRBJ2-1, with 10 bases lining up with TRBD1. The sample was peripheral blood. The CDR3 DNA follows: TGTGCCACCAGTGACTTGGGACAGGGGATATACAATGAGCAGTTCTTC. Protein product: CATSDLGQGIYNEQFF.